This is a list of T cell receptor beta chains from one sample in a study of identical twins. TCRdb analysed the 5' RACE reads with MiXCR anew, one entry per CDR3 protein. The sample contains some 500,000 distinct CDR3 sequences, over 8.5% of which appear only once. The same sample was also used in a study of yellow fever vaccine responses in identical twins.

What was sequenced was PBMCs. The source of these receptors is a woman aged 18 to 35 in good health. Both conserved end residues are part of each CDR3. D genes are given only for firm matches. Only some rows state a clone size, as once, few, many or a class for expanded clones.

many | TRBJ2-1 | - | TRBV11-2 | TGTGCCAGCAGCTCGGGACTGAGGGGGGGTGAGCAGTTCTTC | CASSSGLRGGEQFF
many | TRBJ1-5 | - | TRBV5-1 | TGCGCCAGCAGCTTCCCCCTCCAGGGGAGCAATCAGCCCCAGCATTTT | CASSFPLQGSNQPQHF
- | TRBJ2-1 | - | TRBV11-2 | TGTGCCAGCAGCTTAGGGCGAAAGCACAATGAGCAGTTCTTC | CASSLGRKHNEQFF
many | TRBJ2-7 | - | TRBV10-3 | TGTGCCATCAGTGAGTCGAGTGGACACCGTTACGAGCAGTACTTC | CAISESSGHRYEQYF
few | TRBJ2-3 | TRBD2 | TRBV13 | TGTGCCAGCAGTCTGGCGGGCGGGGGGGCCAGCACAGATACGCAGTATTTT | CASSLAGGGASTDTQYF
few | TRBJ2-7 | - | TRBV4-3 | TGCGCCAGCAGCCAAGATCCAACCGAGGGGGTCTACGTGCAGTACTTC | CASSQDPTEGVYVQYF
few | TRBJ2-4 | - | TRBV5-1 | TGCGCCAGCAGCTTGGCCCCCACGGGCCGGGGGCCCAACATTCAGTACTTC | CASSLAPTGRGPNIQYF
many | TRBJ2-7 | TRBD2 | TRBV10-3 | TGTGCCATGGGGGCCGGGGGGGGCTACGAGCAGTACTTC | CAMGAGGGYEQYF
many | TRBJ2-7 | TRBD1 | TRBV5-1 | TGCGCCAGCAGCTTGAAACAGGGGGCAGGGTACGAGCAGTACTTC | CASSLKQGAGYEQYF
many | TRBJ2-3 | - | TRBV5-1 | TGCGCCAGCAGGGTAGGGGAAAGGCCCACAGATACGCAGTATTTT | CASRVGERPTDTQYF
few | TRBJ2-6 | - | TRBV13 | TGTGCCAGCAGCTTAGGGGGGAGTTCCGCTGGGGCCAACGTCCTGACTTTC | CASSLGGSSAGANVLTF
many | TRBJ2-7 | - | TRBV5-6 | TGTGCCAGCAGCTTGGGGCCAGGGGATTTCTACGAGCAGTACTTC | CASSLGPGDFYEQYF
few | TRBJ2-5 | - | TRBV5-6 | TGTGCCAGCAGCCCCGGGGGCAGAACCCAGTACTTC | CASSPGGRTQYF
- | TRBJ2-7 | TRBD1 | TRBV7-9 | TGTGCCAGCAGCAGCCGGGACAGACACTACGAGCAGTACTTC | CASSSRDRHYEQYF
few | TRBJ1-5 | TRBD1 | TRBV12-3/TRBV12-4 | TGTGCCAGCAGAACGACTCAGGGGGCCCAGCATTTT | CASRTTQGAQHF
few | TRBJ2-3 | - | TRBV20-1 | TGCAGTGCTAGTCGTCGCGCGATTAGCACAGATACGCAGTATTTT | CSASRRAISTDTQYF
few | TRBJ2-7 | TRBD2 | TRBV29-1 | TGCAGCGTTGGAGCGGGAGTTGACTACGAGCAGTACTTC | CSVGAGVDYEQYF
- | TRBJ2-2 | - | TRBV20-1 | TGCAGTGCTACTTTTCCCACGGGCGGGGAGCTGTTTTTT | CSATFPTGGELFF
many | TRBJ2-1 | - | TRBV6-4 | TGTGCCAGCAGTCCCTCGGACAGACTCGACAATGAGCAGTTCTTC | CASSPSDRLDNEQFF
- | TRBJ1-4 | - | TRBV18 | TGTGCCAGCTCACCACGTGGGTTTGCTAATGAAAAACTGTTTTTT | CASSPRGFANEKLFF